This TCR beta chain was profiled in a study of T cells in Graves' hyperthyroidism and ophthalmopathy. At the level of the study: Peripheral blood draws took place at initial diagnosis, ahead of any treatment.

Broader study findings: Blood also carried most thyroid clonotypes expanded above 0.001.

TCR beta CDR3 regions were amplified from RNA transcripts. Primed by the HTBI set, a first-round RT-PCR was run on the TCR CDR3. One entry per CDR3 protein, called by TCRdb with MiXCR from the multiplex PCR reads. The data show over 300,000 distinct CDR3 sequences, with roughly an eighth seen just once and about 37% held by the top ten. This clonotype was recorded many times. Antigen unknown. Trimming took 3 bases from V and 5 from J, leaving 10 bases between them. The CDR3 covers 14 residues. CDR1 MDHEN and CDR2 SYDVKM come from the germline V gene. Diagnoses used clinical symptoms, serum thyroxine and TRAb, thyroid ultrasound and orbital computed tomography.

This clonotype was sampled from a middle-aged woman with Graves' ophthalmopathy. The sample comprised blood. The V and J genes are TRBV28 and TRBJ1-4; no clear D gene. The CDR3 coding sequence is TGTGCCAGCAGTTTCCCCACGGGAAATGAAAAACTGTTTTTT. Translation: CASSFPTGNEKLFF. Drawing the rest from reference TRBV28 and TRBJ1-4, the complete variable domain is DVKVTQSSRYLVKRTGEKVFLECVQDMDHENMFWYRQDPGLGLRLIYFSYDVKMKEKGDIPEGYSVSREKKERFSLILESASTNQTSMYLCASSFPTGNEKLFFGSGTQLSVL.